This T cell receptor (beta chain) was observed in a study of blood T cell repertoires in COVID-19. About the study: Acute and convalescent COVID-19 samples came from the United States, Italy and Spain.

The trim removed 8 bases at V and 1 base at J, leaving 1 base unmatched. The CDR3 totals 12 residues. CDR1 is SGHTA, CDR2 FQGNSA, per germline. Measured with immunoSEQ multiplex PCR; TCRdb has only the in-frame clones, and not every one. The sample includes 300,000 to 400,000 clones, 85% to 90% seen only once; the top ten take about 6%. This clone has only a few counts. The TCR comes from a woman aged 50 to 60 with COVID-19, enrolled during active disease. The rearrangement joins TRBV7-2 to TRBJ1-1, with 7 bases that match TRBD1. The specimen sequenced was peripheral blood. The CDR3 DNA reads TGTGCCAGCCACAGGGGGAACACTGAAGCTTTCTTT. It encodes CASHRGNTEAFF.